This is a list of T cell receptor beta chains from one sample in a study of T cells in Graves' hyperthyroidism and ophthalmopathy. Via MiXCR, TCRdb re-called the multiplex PCR reads, giving one row per CDR3 protein. The repertoire holds 300,000 to 350,000 distinct CDR3 sequences, with 15% to 20% as singletons. Material: blood. The receptors were gathered from a woman in her thirties or forties with Graves' ophthalmopathy. Each CDR3 is given without its conserved first and last residue.

CDR3 length,V gene,CDR3 protein
13,TRBV7-2,ASSLELGLAGELF
15,TRBV11-2,ASSPKRALQWANVLT
11,TRBV11-2,ASSLSSNYEQY
13,TRBV15,ATSSRTGHTDTQY
13,TRBV6-5,ASTRSSGPNAEQY
13,TRBV28,ASSPLGYPTGELF
12,TRBV28,ASKLGGPGYGYT
12,TRBV6-2/TRBV6-3,ASSPGGVNQPQH
14,TRBV11-1,ASSSQGPKLGGRAF
12,TRBV11-2,ASSLLDRAYEQY
13,TRBV19,ASSPLGGSWTEAF